Listed below are T cell receptor beta chains from one sample, sequenced in a study of cytomegalovirus exposure and HLA in healthy donors. Profiling relied on immunoSEQ multiplex PCR, and the TCRdb table lists in-frame clones only, not all of them. Of roughly 180,000 clones listed, more than 70% were seen once; the top ten hold under 1.5%. The sequenced sample was PBMCs. The receptor source for this set is a girl aged 5-17 years in good health and CMV-seropositive. CDR3s include the opening cysteine and the closing phenylalanine or tryptophan. The order of the fields is J gene, V gene, D gene, clone size, CDR3 protein, CDR3 DNA. A D gene is named only where the DNA matches it firmly. A clone size is listed for some rows: how often the clone was seen (once, few, many), or a class if it is expanded.

TRBJ2-6,TRBV2,-,-,CASSQTSFTSSGANVLTF,TGTGCCAGCAGCCAAACCTCTTTTACTAGCTCTGGGGCCAACGTCCTGACTTTC
TRBJ2-5,TRBV5-1,TRBD2,-,CASSYGLAGGNQETQYF,TGCGCCAGCAGCTATGGACTAGCGGGAGGGAACCAAGAGACCCAGTACTTC
TRBJ2-2,TRBV5-4,TRBD1,-,CASSMGQITGELFF,TGTGCCAGCAGCATGGGACAGATAACCGGGGAGCTGTTTTTT
TRBJ2-1,TRBV6-1,-,few,CATGLSIPNEQFF,TGTGCCACTGGTCTATCGATACCCAATGAGCAGTTCTTC
TRBJ2-7,TRBV6-6,TRBD1,-,CASNYDRAASYEQYF,TGTGCCAGCAACTACGACAGGGCCGCTTCCTACGAGCAGTACTTC
TRBJ2-2,TRBV5-1,-,-,CASSLEGFGELFF,TGCGCCAGCAGCTTGGAGGGGTTCGGGGAGCTGTTTTTT
TRBJ2-7,TRBV5-1,TRBD1,few,CASRSIRDSKNYEQYF,TGCGCCAGCAGATCAATCAGGGACAGCAAAAACTACGAGCAGTACTTC
TRBJ1-1,TRBV19,TRBD1,-,CASSPLTGGATEAFF,TGTGCCAGTAGTCCGTTGACAGGGGGCGCGACTGAAGCTTTCTTT
TRBJ2-7,TRBV10-1,-,-,CASSKADSYEQYF,TGCGCCAGCAGTAAAGCGGACTCCTACGAGCAGTACTTC
TRBJ2-1,TRBV7-9,-,-,CASSLIPTADNEQFF,TGTGCCAGCAGCTTAATCCCAACAGCGGACAATGAGCAGTTCTTC
TRBJ2-7,TRBV6-6,TRBD2,-,CASSGGGGASSYEQYF,TGTGCCAGCAGCGGGGGCGGGGGGGCTAGCTCCTACGAGCAGTACTTC
TRBJ2-6,TRBV6-5,-,-,CASSYATGFGANVLTF,TGTGCCAGCAGTTACGCCACAGGTTTTGGGGCCAACGTCCTGACTTTC
TRBJ2-1,TRBV4-1,TRBD2,-,CASSHGTSGSSYNEQFF,TGCGCCAGCAGCCACGGGACTAGCGGGAGCTCCTACAATGAGCAGTTCTTC
TRBJ1-3,TRBV30,-,-,CAWSGSSGNTIYF,TGTGCCTGGAGTGGGAGCTCTGGAAACACCATATATTTT
TRBJ2-5,TRBV27,-,-,CASSQEGGETQYF,TGTGCCAGCAGTCAGGAAGGGGGTGAGACCCAGTACTTC
TRBJ1-4,TRBV7-2,-,-,CASSLRGSATNEKLFF,TGTGCCAGCAGCTTAAGGGGGAGCGCAACTAATGAAAAACTGTTTTTT
TRBJ1-2,TRBV7-2,-,-,CASSRRHLMTYGYTF,TGTGCCAGCAGCCGAAGACACCTCATGACCTATGGCTACACCTTC
TRBJ1-1,TRBV5-4,TRBD1,-,CASSPIEGTGVNTEAFF,TGTGCCAGCAGCCCGATCGAGGGGACAGGCGTGAACACTGAAGCTTTCTTT
TRBJ1-5,TRBV5-5,-,once,CASSQTTGLNQPQHF,TGTGCCAGCAGCCAAACCACAGGGCTCAATCAGCCCCAGCATTTT
TRBJ2-7,TRBV28,-,-,CASSSPGSEQYF,TGTGCCAGCAGTTCGCCTGGCTCCGAGCAGTACTTC
TRBJ1-1,TRBV5-1,TRBD1,few,CASSLDGQGNTEAFF,TGCGCCAGCAGCTTGGACGGACAGGGAAACACTGAAGCTTTCTTT
TRBJ2-7,TRBV18,TRBD1,-,CASSPLNPGTGTDEQYF,TGTGCCAGCTCACCATTAAACCCCGGGACAGGGACGGACGAGCAGTACTTC
TRBJ2-7,TRBV30,TRBD1,once,CAWSTGVDYEQYF,TGTGCCTGGTCGACAGGGGTTGACTACGAGCAGTACTTC
TRBJ2-5,TRBV2,-,-,CASSPPLLAEETQYF,TGTGCCAGCAGTCCCCCTTTGCTGGCAGAAGAGACCCAGTACTTC
TRBJ1-1,TRBV7-9,-,-,CASSLDRGARTEAFF,TGTGCCAGCAGCTTAGACCGGGGGGCGCGAACTGAAGCTTTCTTT
TRBJ2-2,TRBV15,-,once,CATSRDLTSGELFF,TGTGCCACCAGCAGAGATTTAACATCCGGGGAGCTGTTTTTT
TRBJ2-5,TRBV7-2,TRBD2,-,CASSLELAGGAETQYF,TGTGCCAGCAGCCTAGAACTAGCGGGAGGGGCAGAGACCCAGTACTTC
TRBJ2-3,TRBV5-8,-,-,CASSTSPSTDTQYF,TGTGCCAGCAGCACCAGTCCCTCCACAGATACGCAGTATTTT
TRBJ2-3,TRBV10-2,-,once,CASLGTDTQYF,TGCGCCAGCTTAGGCACAGATACGCAGTATTTT
TRBJ1-1,TRBV7-9,-,few,CASSLFDWGMNTEAFF,TGTGCCAGCAGCTTATTTGATTGGGGCATGAACACTGAAGCTTTCTTT
TRBJ2-1,TRBV4-3,TRBD2,-,CASSPLLAGIYNGQFF,TGCGCCAGCAGCCCCCTGCTAGCGGGAATTTACAATGGGCAGTTCTTC
TRBJ2-7,TRBV19,TRBD1,-,CASSKSPGQGPYEQYF,TGTGCCAGTAGTAAATCACCGGGACAGGGGCCCTACGAGCAGTACTTC
TRBJ1-1,TRBV11-2,TRBD1,-,CASSPGTAEAFF,TGTGCCAGCAGCCCAGGGACAGCCGAAGCTTTCTTT
TRBJ2-3,TRBV27,TRBD2,-,CASSLGTRGATQYF,TGTGCCAGCAGTTTAGGGACTAGAGGGGCTACGCAGTATTTT
TRBJ2-7,TRBV27,TRBD1,-,CASSQDRASYYEQYF,TGTGCCAGCAGTCAAGACAGGGCCTCCTACTACGAGCAGTACTTC
TRBJ1-1,TRBV7-9,-,-,CASSLFQGNTEAFF,TGTGCCAGCAGCTTATTTCAGGGGAACACTGAAGCTTTCTTT
TRBJ2-2,TRBV19,TRBD1,-,CATTLGQGDTGELFF,TGTGCCACCACTCTGGGACAGGGGGACACCGGGGAGCTGTTTTTT
TRBJ1-1,TRBV6-1,-,-,CASSPTTGIFF,TGTGCCAGCAGCCCCACGACCGGGATTTTCTTT
TRBJ2-1,TRBV2,-,-,CASRPGQHNEQFF,TGTGCCAGCAGGCCGGGACAACACAATGAGCAGTTCTTC
TRBJ1-1,TRBV12-5,-,once,CASGFTTAYMNTEAFF,TGTGCTAGTGGTTTCACAACAGCCTACATGAACACTGAAGCTTTCTTT
TRBJ1-2,TRBV30,-,-,CAWSVLYGYTF,TGTGCCTGGAGTGTACTCTATGGCTACACCTTC
TRBJ2-1,TRBV30,TRBD2,-,CAWSASLIGGTEQFF,TGTGCCTGGAGTGCCTCTTTGATCGGGGGGACGGAGCAGTTCTTC
TRBJ1-5,TRBV28,TRBD1,-,CASRPIDRAGGPQHF,TGTGCCAGCAGACCCATAGACAGGGCCGGCGGGCCCCAGCATTTT
TRBJ2-1,TRBV29-1,-,once,CSVEGPGTIGTYNEQFF,TGCAGCGTTGAGGGTCCCGGGACAATCGGCACCTACAATGAGCAGTTCTTC
TRBJ2-2,TRBV30,TRBD2,-,CAWSALGGVVGELFF,TGTGCCTGGAGTGCCCTGGGGGGGGTTGTCGGGGAGCTGTTTTTT
TRBJ2-5,TRBV5-1,TRBD1,-,CASSPGQGVETQYF,TGCGCCAGCAGCCCTGGACAGGGAGTAGAGACCCAGTACTTC
TRBJ2-1,TRBV4-3,-,-,CASSQEGHEQFF,TGCGCCAGCAGCCAGGAGGGGCATGAGCAGTTCTTC
TRBJ2-7,TRBV5-1,TRBD2,-,CASSLRIAGSYEQYF,TGCGCCAGCAGCTTGAGGATAGCGGGTTCCTACGAGCAGTACTTC
TRBJ2-1,TRBV5-1,-,-,CASSWRGGAGVDNEQFF,TGCGCCAGCAGCTGGAGGGGGGGGGCGGGAGTAGACAATGAGCAGTTCTTC
TRBJ2-3,TRBV5-4,TRBD2,-,CASSFGTSGTTDTQYF,TGTGCCAGCAGCTTCGGGACTAGCGGAACCACAGATACGCAGTATTTT
TRBJ2-3,TRBV5-4,TRBD2,once,CASSFRLAGSTDTQYF,TGTGCCAGCAGCTTTAGACTAGCGGGGAGCACAGATACGCAGTATTTT
TRBJ1-2,TRBV6-1,TRBD1,-,CASRPGQFNYGYTF,TGTGCCAGCAGACCGGGACAGTTCAACTATGGCTACACCTTC
TRBJ2-3,TRBV27,-,few,CASSSSFSTDTQYF,TGTGCCAGCAGTTCTAGCTTCAGCACAGATACGCAGTATTTT
TRBJ1-5,TRBV18,-,-,CASSPPGGGNQPQHF,TGTGCCAGCTCACCACCTGGAGGCGGCAATCAGCCCCAGCATTTT
TRBJ2-5,TRBV7-7,TRBD2,once,CASSRGLGLETQYF,TGTGCTAGCAGCCGCGGACTAGGTCTGGAGACCCAGTACTTC
TRBJ2-1,TRBV5-1,TRBD1,-,CASSALTGGTGNEQFF,TGCGCCAGCAGCGCGTTGACAGGGGGAACTGGCAATGAGCAGTTCTTC
TRBJ2-2,TRBV7-6,-,-,CASSSRGPIGEAGELFF,TGTGCCAGCAGCTCCCGTGGTCCTATTGGCGAGGCCGGGGAGCTGTTTTTT